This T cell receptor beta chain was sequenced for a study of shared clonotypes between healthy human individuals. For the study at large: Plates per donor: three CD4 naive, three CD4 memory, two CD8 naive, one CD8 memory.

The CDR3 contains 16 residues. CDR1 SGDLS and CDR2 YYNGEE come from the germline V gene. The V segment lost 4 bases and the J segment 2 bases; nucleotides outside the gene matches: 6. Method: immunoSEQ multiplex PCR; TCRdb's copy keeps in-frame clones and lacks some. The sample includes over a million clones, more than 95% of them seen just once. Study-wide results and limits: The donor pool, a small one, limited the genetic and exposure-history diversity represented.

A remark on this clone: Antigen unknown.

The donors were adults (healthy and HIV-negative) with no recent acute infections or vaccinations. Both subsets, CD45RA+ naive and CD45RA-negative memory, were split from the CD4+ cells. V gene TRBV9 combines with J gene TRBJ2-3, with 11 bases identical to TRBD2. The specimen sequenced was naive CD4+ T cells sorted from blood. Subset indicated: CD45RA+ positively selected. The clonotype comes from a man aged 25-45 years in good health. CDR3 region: CASSTTGLADTDTQYF. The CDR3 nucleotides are TGTGCCAGCAGCACCACGGGACTAGCGGACACAGATACGCAGTATTTT.